The 21 T cell receptor beta chains below come from one sample, sequenced in a study of OX40 agonist ivuxolimab in advanced cancers. Produced via immunoSEQ multiplex PCR; TCRdb's table is partial and in-frame only. Seen here are about 72,000 clones, 80% to 90% observed once, and the top ten hold roughly 1%. Sequenced here: CD4+ or CD8+ T cells sorted from blood, sampled in a trial of the OX40 agonist ivuxolimab. These receptors came from an adult with an advanced solid tumor such as melanoma, head and neck, liver or kidney cancer.

The table lists this clone with a few counts. The chain has TRBV5-1 and TRBJ1-4, with D hard to call. V lost 2 bases and J lost 4, with 6 bases in between. CDR3 length: 13 amino acids. Germline CDR1 SGHRS, CDR2 YFSETQ. Written as DNA, the CDR3 is TGCGCCAGCAGCTTCTCTGGTAATGAAAAACTGTTTTTT. Encoded protein: CASSFSGNEKLFF.

This clone has a single count. J is TRBJ2-1 and V is TRBV11-3; 12 nucleotides match TRBD2. CDR3 length: 17 amino acids. J gave up 4 bases and V 5 bases, and 9 bases lay outside the gene matches. Germline V CDR1 and CDR2: SGHNT, YENEEA. This chain's CDR3 is CASSPRLAGVGYNEQFF. The CDR3 nucleotides are TGTGCCAGCAGCCCCCGACTAGCGGGAGTGGGGTACAATGAGCAGTTCTTC.

J is TRBJ2-1 and V is TRBV5-8, with D uncertain. This CDR3 region has 15 residues. The V gene's germline CDR1 is SGHTS and CDR2 YDEGEE. With 2 bases removed from V and 0 bases from J, the gap between germline ends came to 9 bases. CDR3 sequence: CASSFMRSSYNEQFF. As DNA, the CDR3 is TGTGCCAGCAGCTTTATGAGGAGCTCCTACAATGAGCAGTTCTTC.

The chain recombines TRBV18 with TRBJ2-3; possible D gene TRBD1, 6 bases. Germline V CDR1 and CDR2: KGHSH, LQKENI. Trimming stripped 2 bases from V and 1 base from J, with 10 bases between. CDR3 length equals 15 residues. In DNA form, the CDR3 reads TGTGCCAGCTCACCATCAGGGGCCCGCACAGATACGCAGTATTTT. Encoded protein: CASSPSGARTDTQYF.

Only one count was recorded for this clone. The chain has TRBV4-2 and TRBJ2-3, with TRBD2 as a possible D gene (5 bases). The germline V gene encodes CDR1 LGHNA and CDR2 YNFKEQ. With 0 bases removed from V and 7 bases from J, the gap between germline ends came to 17 bases. There are 16 residues in the CDR3. CDR3 amino acids: CASSQDRASTRYTQYF. As DNA, the CDR3 is TGTGCCAGCAGCCAAGATCGGGCTAGCACTCGCTATACGCAGTATTTT.

V gene TRBV28 combines with J gene TRBJ1-1; D is undetermined. The CDR3 is 13 amino acids. Germline CDR1 MDHEN, CDR2 SYDVKM. Trimming removed 1 base at V and 4 bases at J, with 7 bases between. DNA of the CDR3: TGTGCCAGCAGTTTATATGGGAGCACTGAAGCTTTCTTT. Protein product: CASSLYGSTEAFF.

This clone has only one observation. The V and J genes are TRBV19 and TRBJ1-5, with TRBD1 as a possible D gene (6 bases). The CDR3 runs 15 residues. V lost 5 bases to trimming and J lost 4 bases, with 15 bases between them. The germline V gene has CDR1 LNHDA and CDR2 SQIVND (reference sequence). CDR3 DNA: TGTGCCAGTAGTCCAAGACGGGACATAAATCAGCCCCAGCATTTT. Protein product: CASSPRRDINQPQHF.

The chain joins TRBV27 to TRBJ2-7, with TRBD1 as a possible D gene (6 bases). The CDR3 runs to 14 residues. The V and J ends lost 4 bases and 1 base respectively, with 11 bases between them. Germline V CDR1 and CDR2: MNHEY, SMNVEV (reference sequence). CDR3 DNA sequence: TGTGCCAGCAGTTGGACAGTTCCATCCTACGAGCAGTACTTC. Protein sequence: CASSWTVPSYEQYF.

The chain carries TRBV7-9 and TRBJ1-5, with TRBD1 identical over 7 bases. The V segment lost 5 bases and the J segment 5 bases; nucleotides outside the gene matches: 9. Per the germline V gene, CDR1 is SEHNR and CDR2 is FQNEAQ (reference sequence). The CDR3 is 15 residues long. The CDR3 DNA reads as TGTGCCAGCAGCCGAGGTGTCCAGGGGGATCAGCCCCAGCATTTT. It specifies CASSRGVQGDQPQHF. Complete variable domain (other parts from reference TRBV7-9 and TRBJ1-5): DTGVSQNPRHKITKRGQNVTFRCDPISEHNRLYWYRQTLGQGPEFLTYFQNEAQLEKSRLLSDRFSAERPKGSFSTLEIQRTEQGDSAMYLCASSRGVQGDQPQHFGDGTRLSIL.

The rearrangement links TRBV9 to TRBJ2-3; 15 bases map to TRBD2. This CDR3 is 19 amino acids long. With V trimmed by 6 bases and J by 0 bases, 11 bases remained unmatched. Germline V gene sequence: CDR1 SGDLS, CDR2 YYNGEE. For the CDR3, the DNA is TGTGCCAGCAACAACTTTGGGGGGACTAGCGGGAGGAGCACAGATACGCAGTATTTT. It encodes CASNNFGGTSGRSTDTQYF.

This chain links TRBV30 with TRBJ1-4, with D maybe TRBD1 (5 bases). The ends were cut back, 0 bases at V and 3 bases at J, with 11 bases in the middle. Germline-derived CDR1 and CDR2 are GTSNPN and SVGIG (reference sequence). The CDR3 covers 15 residues. CDR3 bases: TGTGCCTGGAGTGTCCCTCAGGGCGCTAATGAAAAACTGTTTTTT. This translates into CAWSVPQGANEKLFF. The complete variable domain, with remaining parts taken from reference TRBV30 and TRBJ1-4, reads SQTIHQWPATLVQPVGSPLSLECTVEGTSNPNLYWYRQAAGRGLQLLFYSVGIGQISSEVPQNLSASRPQDRQFILSSKKLLLSDSGFYLCAWSVPQGANEKLFFGSGTQLSVL.

This rearrangement joins TRBV28 to TRBJ2-7; 8 nucleotides agree with TRBD1. Trimming took 5 bases from V and 0 from J; bases not matched to a gene: 9. Germline V gene sequence: CDR1 MDHEN, CDR2 SYDVKM. CDR3 size: 16 residues. The CDR3 is CASSRPTGGNSYEQYF. The CDR3 nucleotides read TGTGCCAGCAGTCGGCCCACAGGGGGGAACTCCTACGAGCAGTACTTC.

The V and J genes are TRBV2 and TRBJ1-5, with D hard to call. The CDR3 has 15 amino acids. The germline gives CDR1 SNHLY, CDR2 FYNNEI. V was cut by 7 bases and J by 4 bases, with 17 bases left in between. The CDR3 here is CASNMVGERNQPQHF. DNA of the CDR3: TGTGCCAGCAATATGGTTGGGGAGCGTAATCAGCCCCAGCATTTT.

The CDR3 DNA is TGTGCCAGCAGCTTATGGCCCTTGGGCTACACCTTC. Amino acid sequence: CASSLWPLGYTF. V is TRBV7-9 and J is TRBJ1-2, with D hard to call. Germline V CDR1 and CDR2: SEHNR, FQNEAQ (reference sequence). V lost 2 bases, J lost 8 bases, and 9 bases lay in between. CDR3 length equals 12 residues.

The chain carries TRBV19 and TRBJ1-6; D remains ambiguous. The V gene lost 6 bases and the J gene lost 9 bases, with 15 bases spanning the gap. There are 14 residues in the CDR3. CDR1 is LNHDA and CDR2 is SQIVND in the germline V gene (reference sequence). The CDR3 coding sequence is TGTGCCAGTAGCGTCGGGATCGGAAGTTCACCCCTCCACTTT. Translation: CASSVGIGSSPLHF.

V usage is TRBV19 and J usage is TRBJ2-1; D may be TRBD1 (5 bases). The CDR3 sequence is 13 residues long. Germline V gene data show CDR1 as LNHDA and CDR2 as SQIVND (reference sequence). V shed 5 bases and J shed 9 bases, with 14 bases lying between them. CDR3 region: CASSVTESLEQFF. CDR3 coding DNA: TGTGCCAGTAGTGTGACAGAGTCCCTTGAGCAGTTCTTC.

The chain joins TRBV5-1 to TRBJ2-5, with D perhaps matching TRBD1 (5 bases). The CDR3 spans 15 residues. The germline V gene has CDR1 SGHRS and CDR2 YFSETQ. Trimming took off 0 bases at V and 2 bases at J, with 11 bases between the two ends. CDR3: CASSLVLGRQETQYF. Here the CDR3 DNA reads TGCGCCAGCAGCTTGGTCTTGGGGCGGCAAGAGACCCAGTACTTC.

This clone occurred a few times. CDR3 DNA sequence: TGTGCCAGTAGTATGGGTGCTTGGGACAACACTGAAGCTTTCTTT. Translated: CASSMGAWDNTEAFF. The chain has TRBV19 and TRBJ1-1; tentatively, D is TRBD1 (5 bases). Per germline, CDR1 LNHDA and CDR2 SQIVND (reference sequence). Trimming pared 3 bases from V and 2 bases from J, leaving 13 bases between. This CDR3 is built from 15 residues.

The rearrangement joins TRBV2 to TRBJ1-4; weak D call: TRBD1 (5 bases). The germline CDR1 and CDR2 sequences are SNHLY and FYNNEI. The CDR3 sequence is 14 residues long. The V end lost 4 bases, the J end lost 7 bases, and 13 bases lay between the germline ends. This chain's CDR3 is CASSVGRRGEKLFF. The CDR3 DNA follows: TGTGCCAGCAGTGTGGGGCGGAGAGGTGAAAAACTGTTTTTT.

The V gene is TRBV5-1, the J gene TRBJ2-7; the match to TRBD1 covers 10 bases. The V gene end was trimmed by 4 bases and the J gene end by 4 bases; junction bases not matched to a gene: 8. Germline V gene data show CDR1 as SGHRS and CDR2 as YFSETQ. This CDR3 is 15 amino acids long. In DNA, the CDR3 is TGCGCCAGCAGCAACACGGGACAGGGGACTTACGAGCAGTACTTC. This encodes CASSNTGQGTYEQYF.

V usage is TRBV5-5 and J usage is TRBJ1-2, with TRBD1 identical over 7 bases. CDR1 is SGHKS, CDR2 YYEKEE, per germline (reference sequence). This CDR3 contains 14 residues. V lost 4 bases, J lost 4 bases, and 7 bases stayed unmatched. The CDR3 loop reads CASSRPGQAYGYTF. CDR3 nucleotide sequence: TGTGCCAGCAGCAGACCAGGACAGGCCTATGGCTACACCTTC. Using reference TRBV5-5 and TRBJ1-2 for the parts outside the CDR3, the full variable domain is DAGVTQSPTHLIKTRGQQVTLRCSPISGHKSVSWYQQVLGQGPQFIFQYYEKEERGRGNFPDRFSARQFPNYSSELNVNALLLGDSALYLCASSRPGQAYGYTFGSGTRLTVV.